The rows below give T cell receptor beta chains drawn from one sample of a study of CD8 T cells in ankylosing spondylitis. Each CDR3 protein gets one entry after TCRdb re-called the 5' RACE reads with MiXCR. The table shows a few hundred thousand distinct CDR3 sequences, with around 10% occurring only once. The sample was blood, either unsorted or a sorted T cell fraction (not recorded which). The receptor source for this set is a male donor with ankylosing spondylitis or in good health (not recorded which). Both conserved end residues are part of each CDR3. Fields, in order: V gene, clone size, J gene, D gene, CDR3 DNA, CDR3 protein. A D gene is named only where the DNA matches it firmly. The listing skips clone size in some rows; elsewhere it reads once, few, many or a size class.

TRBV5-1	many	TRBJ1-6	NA	TGCGCCAGCAGCTTGGCCATGGGGGCCATTTCACCCCTCCACTTT	CASSLAMGAISPLHF
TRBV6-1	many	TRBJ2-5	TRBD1	TGTGCCAGCAGCCCAAACTATATGTACAGGGGTCAAGAGACCCAGTACTTC	CASSPNYMYRGQETQYF
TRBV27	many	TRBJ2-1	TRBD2	TGTGCCAGCAGTCCCTCGTCTAGCGGGAGGTGGGAGCAGTTCTTC	CASSPSSSGRWEQFF
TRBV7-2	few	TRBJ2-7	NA	TGTGCCAGCAGCTTAAGGGGGGATTCCCAGCAGTACTTC	CASSLRGDSQQYF
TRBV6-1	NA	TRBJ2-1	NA	TGTGCCACCGCCTGGGTATTCAACAATGAGCAGTTCTTC	CATAWVFNNEQFF
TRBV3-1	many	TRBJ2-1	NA	TGTGCCAGCAGCAAAGGGATACGATGGGAGAGGGAGCAGTTCTTC	CASSKGIRWEREQFF
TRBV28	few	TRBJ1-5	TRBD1	TGTGCCAGCATCAGGGGGCAGGGGCAGCCCCAGCATTTT	CASIRGQGQPQHF
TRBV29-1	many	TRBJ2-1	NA	TGCAGCGTCCGCCGGGGTTCCTCCTACAATGAGCAGTTCTTC	CSVRRGSSYNEQFF
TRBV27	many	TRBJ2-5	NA	TGTGCCAGCAGCGTAGAGCGGGCAGAGACCCAGTACTTC	CASSVERAETQYF
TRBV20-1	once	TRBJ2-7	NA	TGCAGTGCAAAGCTATCGACAGAAACCTACGAGCAGTACTTC	CSAKLSTETYEQYF
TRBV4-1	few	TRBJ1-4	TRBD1	TGCGCCAGCAGCCGAGGGACAGTTAAGAATGAAAAACTGTTTTTT	CASSRGTVKNEKLFF
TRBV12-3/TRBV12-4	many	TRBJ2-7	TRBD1	TGTGCCAGCAGCTTCCGGGACAGGGAGGGCGAGCAGTACTTC	CASSFRDREGEQYF
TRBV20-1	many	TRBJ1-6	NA	TGCAGTGCTAGAGATAGCCAGGGACTTTCCTATAATTCACCCCTCCACTTT	CSARDSQGLSYNSPLHF
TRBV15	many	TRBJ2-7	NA	TGTGCCACCAGCAGAGTTCGGGGGATTTCCTACGAGCAGTACTTC	CATSRVRGISYEQYF
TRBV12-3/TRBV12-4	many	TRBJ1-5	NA	TGTGCCAGCAGTTTAATCGGGGGGGGAAATCAGCCCCAGCATTTT	CASSLIGGGNQPQHF
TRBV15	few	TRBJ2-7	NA	TGTGCCACCAGCAGAGATCTTCAGGGATACGAGCAGTACTTC	CATSRDLQGYEQYF
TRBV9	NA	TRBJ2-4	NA	TGTGCCAGCAGCGCGTTAGGCGGACTCAAAAACATTCAGTACTTC	CASSALGGLKNIQYF
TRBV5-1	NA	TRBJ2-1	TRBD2	TGCGCCAGCAGCTTCGGGCCCTCCGGCGCGGCTAGCGGGGGTGATGAGCAGTTCTTC	CASSFGPSGAASGGDEQFF
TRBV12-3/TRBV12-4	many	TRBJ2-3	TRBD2	TGTGCCAGCCGTCAGCGGGGGGGTTTACAGAGCACAGATACGCAGTATTTT	CASRQRGGLQSTDTQYF
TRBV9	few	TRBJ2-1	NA	TGTGCCAGCAGCGTGCTCGACAGCTCCTACAATGAGCAGTTCTTC	CASSVLDSSYNEQFF
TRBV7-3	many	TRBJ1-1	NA	TGTGCCAGCAGCTTAAACGGTGGAGGGTCCACTGAAGCTTTCTTT	CASSLNGGGSTEAFF
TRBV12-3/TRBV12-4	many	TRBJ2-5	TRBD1	TGTGCCAGCAGTGAGATGACAGGGGGGACCCAGTACTTC	CASSEMTGGTQYF
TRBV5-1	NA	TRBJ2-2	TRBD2	TGCGCCAGCAGCACAGGACTAGCGGACACCGGGGAGCTGTTTTTT	CASSTGLADTGELFF
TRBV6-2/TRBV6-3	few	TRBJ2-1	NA	TGTGCCAGCAGTTACTCGAGGCGAGGGCTCGCCTACAATGAGCAGTTCTTC	CASSYSRRGLAYNEQFF
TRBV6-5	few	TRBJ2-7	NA	TGTGCCAGCAGTTGCTCTTCCGTGGGGGCGACCTACGAGCAGTACTTC	CASSCSSVGATYEQYF
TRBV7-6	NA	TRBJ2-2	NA	TGTGCCAGCAGCTTATTAGCGAACACCGGGGAGCTGTTTTTT	CASSLLANTGELFF
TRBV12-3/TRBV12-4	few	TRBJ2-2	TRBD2	TGTGCCACCCGCCCGCAACTAGCGAGATCCCGTGAGGGGAACACCGGGGAGCTGTTTTTT	CATRPQLARSREGNTGELFF
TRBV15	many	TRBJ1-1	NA	TGTGCCACCAGCGACACAAGGAACACTGAAGCTTTCTTT	CATSDTRNTEAFF
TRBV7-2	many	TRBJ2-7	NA	TGTGCCAGCAGCTTGTGGGACAACTCCTACGAGCAGTACTTC	CASSLWDNSYEQYF
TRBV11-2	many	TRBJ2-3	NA	TGTGCCAGCAGCGCCCGCAGGGAGTCAGATACGCAGTATTTT	CASSARRESDTQYF